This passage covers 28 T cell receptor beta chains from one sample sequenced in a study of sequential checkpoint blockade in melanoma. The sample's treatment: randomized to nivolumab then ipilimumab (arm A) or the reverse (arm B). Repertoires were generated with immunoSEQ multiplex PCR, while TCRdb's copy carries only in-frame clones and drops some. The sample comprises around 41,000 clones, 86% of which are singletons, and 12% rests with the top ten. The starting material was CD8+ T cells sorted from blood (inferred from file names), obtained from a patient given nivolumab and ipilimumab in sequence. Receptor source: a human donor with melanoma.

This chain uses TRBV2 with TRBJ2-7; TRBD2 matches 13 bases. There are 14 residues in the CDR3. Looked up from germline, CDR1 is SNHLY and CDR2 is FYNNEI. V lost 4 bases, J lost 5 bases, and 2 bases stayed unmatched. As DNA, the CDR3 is TGTGCCAGCAGTGTCACTAGCGGGAGGGACGAGCAGTACTTC. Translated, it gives CASSVTSGRDEQYF.

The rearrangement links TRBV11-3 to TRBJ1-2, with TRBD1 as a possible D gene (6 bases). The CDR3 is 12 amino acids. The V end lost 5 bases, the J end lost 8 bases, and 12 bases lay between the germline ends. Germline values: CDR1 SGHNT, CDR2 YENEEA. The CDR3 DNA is TGTGCCAGCAGCGTATCAGGGGAAGGCTACACCTTC. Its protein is CASSVSGEGYTF.

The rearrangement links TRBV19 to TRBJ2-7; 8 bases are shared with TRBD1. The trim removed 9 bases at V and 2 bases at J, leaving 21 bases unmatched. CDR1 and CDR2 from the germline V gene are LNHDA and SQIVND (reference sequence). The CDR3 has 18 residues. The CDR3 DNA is TGTGCCAGGACCTCGGACAGGGAGGAAACCACAATCACCTACGAGCAGTACTTC. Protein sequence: CARTSDREETTITYEQYF.

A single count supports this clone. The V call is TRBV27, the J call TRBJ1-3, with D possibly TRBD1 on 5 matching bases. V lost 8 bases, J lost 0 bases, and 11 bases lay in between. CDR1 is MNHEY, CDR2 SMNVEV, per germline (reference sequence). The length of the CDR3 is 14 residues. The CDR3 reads CASRDSISGNTIYF. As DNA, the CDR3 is TGTGCCAGCCGGGACTCAATCTCTGGAAACACCATATATTTT.

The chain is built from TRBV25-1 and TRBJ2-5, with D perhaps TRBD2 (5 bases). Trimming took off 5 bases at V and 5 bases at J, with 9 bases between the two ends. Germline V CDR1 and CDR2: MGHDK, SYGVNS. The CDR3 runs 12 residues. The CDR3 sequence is CASSPGEETQYF. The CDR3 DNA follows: TGTGCCAGCAGTCCCGGGGAGGAGACCCAGTACTTC.

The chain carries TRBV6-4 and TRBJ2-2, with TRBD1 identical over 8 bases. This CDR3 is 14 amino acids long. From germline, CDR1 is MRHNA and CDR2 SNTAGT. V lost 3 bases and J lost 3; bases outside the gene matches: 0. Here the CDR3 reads CASSEGQDTGELFF. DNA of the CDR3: TGTGCCAGCAGTGAGGGACAGGACACCGGGGAGCTGTTTTTT.

The CDR3 DNA reads as TGTGCCAGCAGGGCGGATTCTACTAATGAAAAACTGTTTTTT. Residues: CASRADSTNEKLFF. This chain links TRBV6-6 with TRBJ1-4; D remains unclear. The CDR3 contains 14 residues. Germline lookup yields CDR1 MNHNY and CDR2 SVGAGI (reference sequence). Deletions cut 6 bases from V and 2 bases from J, with 10 bases between.

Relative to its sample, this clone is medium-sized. CDR3 loop: CASSPVGNTIYF. CDR3 nucleotides: TGTGCCAGCAGTCCCGTCGGAAACACCATATATTTT. V and J are TRBV6-6 and TRBJ1-3; D not resolved. The ends were cut back, 5 bases at V and 4 bases at J, with 6 bases in the middle. Per germline, CDR1 MNHNY and CDR2 SVGAGI (reference sequence). There are 12 residues in the CDR3.

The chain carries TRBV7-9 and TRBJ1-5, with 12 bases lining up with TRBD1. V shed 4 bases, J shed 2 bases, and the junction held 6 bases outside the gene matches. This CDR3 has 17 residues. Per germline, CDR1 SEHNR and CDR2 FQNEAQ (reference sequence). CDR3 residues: CASSSGTGGAGNQPQHF. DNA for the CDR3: TGTGCCAGCAGCTCCGGGACAGGGGGCGCGGGCAATCAGCCCCAGCATTTT. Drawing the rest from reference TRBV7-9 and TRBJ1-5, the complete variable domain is DTGVSQNPRHKITKRGQNVTFRCDPISEHNRLYWYRQTLGQGPEFLTYFQNEAQLEKSRLLSDRFSAERPKGSFSTLEIQRTEQGDSAMYLCASSSGTGGAGNQPQHFGDGTRLSIL.

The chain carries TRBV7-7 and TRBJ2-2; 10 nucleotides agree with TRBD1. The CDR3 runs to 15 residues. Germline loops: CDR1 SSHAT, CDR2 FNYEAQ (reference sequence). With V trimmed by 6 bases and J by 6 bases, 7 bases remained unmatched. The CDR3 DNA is TGTGCCAGCAGAATGGGGACAGGGGCGGCCGGGGAGCTGTTTTTT. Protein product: CASRMGTGAAGELFF.

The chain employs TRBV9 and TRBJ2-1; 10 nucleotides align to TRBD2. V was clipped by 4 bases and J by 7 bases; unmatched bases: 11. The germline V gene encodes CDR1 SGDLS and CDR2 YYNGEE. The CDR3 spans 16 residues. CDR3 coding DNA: TGTGCCAGCAGCAAAGATGTAGGACTAGCGGAAAATGAGCAGTTCTTC. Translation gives CASSKDVGLAENEQFF.

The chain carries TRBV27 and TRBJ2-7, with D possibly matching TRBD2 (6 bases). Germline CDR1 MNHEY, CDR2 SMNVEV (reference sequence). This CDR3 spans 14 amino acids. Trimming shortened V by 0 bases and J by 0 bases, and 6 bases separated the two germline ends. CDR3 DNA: TGTGCCAGCAGTTTATCGACTAGCTCCTACGAGCAGTACTTC. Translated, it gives CASSLSTSSYEQYF.

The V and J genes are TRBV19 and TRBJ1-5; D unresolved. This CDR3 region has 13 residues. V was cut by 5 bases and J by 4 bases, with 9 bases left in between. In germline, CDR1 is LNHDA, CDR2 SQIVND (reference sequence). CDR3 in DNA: TGTGCCAGTAGTCCCACACCAAATCAGCCCCAGCATTTT. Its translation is CASSPTPNQPQHF.

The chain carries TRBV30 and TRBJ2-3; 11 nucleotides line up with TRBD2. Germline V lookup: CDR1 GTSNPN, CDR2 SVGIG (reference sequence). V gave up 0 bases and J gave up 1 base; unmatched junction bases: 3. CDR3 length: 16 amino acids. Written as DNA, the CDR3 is TGTGCCTGGAGTGTCTTAGCGGGGGGGGGCACAGATACGCAGTATTTT. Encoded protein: CAWSVLAGGGTDTQYF.

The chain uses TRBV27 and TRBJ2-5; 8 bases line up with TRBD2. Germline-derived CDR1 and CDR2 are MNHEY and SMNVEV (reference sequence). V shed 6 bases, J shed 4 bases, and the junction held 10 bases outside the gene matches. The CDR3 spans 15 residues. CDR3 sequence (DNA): TGTGCCAGCAGCCTGTATAGCGGGACGGGAGAGACCCAGTACTTC. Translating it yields CASSLYSGTGETQYF.

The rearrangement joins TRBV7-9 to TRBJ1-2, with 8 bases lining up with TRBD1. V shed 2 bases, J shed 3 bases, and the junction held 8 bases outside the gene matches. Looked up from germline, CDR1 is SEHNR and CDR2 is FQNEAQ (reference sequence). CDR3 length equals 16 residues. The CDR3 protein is CASSLPGGPFDYGYTF. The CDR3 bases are TGTGCCAGCAGCTTACCAGGGGGCCCTTTTGACTATGGCTACACCTTC. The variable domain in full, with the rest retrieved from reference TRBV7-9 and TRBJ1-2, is DTGVSQNPRHKITKRGQNVTFRCDPISEHNRLYWYRQTLGQGPEFLTYFQNEAQLEKSRLLSDRFSAERPKGSFSTLEIQRTEQGDSAMYLCASSLPGGPFDYGYTFGSGTRLTVV.

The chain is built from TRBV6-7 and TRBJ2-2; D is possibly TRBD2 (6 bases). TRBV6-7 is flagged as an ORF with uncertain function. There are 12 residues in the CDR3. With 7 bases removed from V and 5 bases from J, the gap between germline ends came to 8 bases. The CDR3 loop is CASKAGTGELFF. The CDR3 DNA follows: TGTGCCAGCAAGGCGGGGACCGGGGAGCTGTTTTTT.

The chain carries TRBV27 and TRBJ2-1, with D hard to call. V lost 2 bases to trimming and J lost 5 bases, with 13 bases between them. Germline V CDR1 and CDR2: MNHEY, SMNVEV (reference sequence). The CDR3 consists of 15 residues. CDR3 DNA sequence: TGTGCCAGCAGTTTAAACAGTTTAGTGAACAATGAGCAGTTCTTC. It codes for CASSLNSLVNNEQFF.

CDR3 bases: TGCAGCGTTGATGACAGGGGACACTATGGCTACACCTTC. This encodes CSVDDRGHYGYTF. The V call is TRBV29-1, the J call TRBJ1-2, with 8 bases matching TRBD1. Germline CDR1 reads SQVTM; CDR2 reads ANQGSEA. This CDR3 has 13 amino acids. V shed 3 bases, J shed 3 bases, and the junction held 3 bases outside the gene matches. Based on the CDR3 plus reference TRBV29-1 and TRBJ1-2, the full variable domain is SAVISQKPSRDICQRGTSLTIQCQVDSQVTMMFWYRQQPGQSLTLIATANQGSEATYESGFVIDKFPISRPNLTFSTLTVSNMSPEDSSIYLCSVDDRGHYGYTFGSGTRLTVV.

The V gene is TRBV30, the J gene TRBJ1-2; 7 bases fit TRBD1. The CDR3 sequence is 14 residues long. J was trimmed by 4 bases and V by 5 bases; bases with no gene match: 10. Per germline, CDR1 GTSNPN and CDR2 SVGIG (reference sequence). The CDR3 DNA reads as TGTGCCTGGCTACCTACAGGGGCGGGCTATGGCTACACCTTC. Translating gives CAWLPTGAGYGYTF.

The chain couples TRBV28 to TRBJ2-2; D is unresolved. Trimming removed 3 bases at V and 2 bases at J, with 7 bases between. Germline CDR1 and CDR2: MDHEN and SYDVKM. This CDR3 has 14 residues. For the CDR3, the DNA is TGTGCCAGCAGTTTGTCCAGAAACACCGGGGAGCTGTTTTTT. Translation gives CASSLSRNTGELFF.

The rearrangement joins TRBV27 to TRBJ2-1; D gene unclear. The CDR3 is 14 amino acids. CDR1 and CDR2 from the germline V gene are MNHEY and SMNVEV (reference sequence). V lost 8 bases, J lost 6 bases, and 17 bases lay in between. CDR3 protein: CASRPLNPLNEQFF. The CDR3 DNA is TGTGCCAGCCGTCCCCTAAACCCACTCAATGAGCAGTTCTTC.

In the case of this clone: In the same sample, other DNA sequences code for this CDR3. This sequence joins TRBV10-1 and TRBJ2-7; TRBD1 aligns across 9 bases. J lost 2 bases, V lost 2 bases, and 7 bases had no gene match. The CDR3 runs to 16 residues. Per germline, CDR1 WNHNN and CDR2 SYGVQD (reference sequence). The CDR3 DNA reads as TGCGCCAGCAGTGAGACAAGGACAGGGGTCACCTACGAGCAGTACTTC. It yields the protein CASSETRTGVTYEQYF.

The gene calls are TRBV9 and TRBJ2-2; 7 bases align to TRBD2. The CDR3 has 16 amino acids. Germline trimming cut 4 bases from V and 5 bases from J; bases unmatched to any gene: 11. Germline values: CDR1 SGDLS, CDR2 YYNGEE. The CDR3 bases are TGTGCCAGCAGCCACGGGGCGGGAGCTATAACCGGGGAGCTGTTTTTT. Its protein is CASSHGAGAITGELFF.

The CDR3 DNA reads as TGCGCCAGCAGTGTCAGGGGCAATCAGCCCCAGCATTTT. This gives the protein CASSVRGNQPQHF. The chain employs TRBV10-1 and TRBJ1-5; TRBD1 might be the D (5 bases). This CDR3 comprises 13 residues. With 4 bases removed from V and 2 bases from J, the gap between germline ends came to 6 bases. CDR1 is WNHNN, CDR2 SYGVQD, per germline (reference sequence).

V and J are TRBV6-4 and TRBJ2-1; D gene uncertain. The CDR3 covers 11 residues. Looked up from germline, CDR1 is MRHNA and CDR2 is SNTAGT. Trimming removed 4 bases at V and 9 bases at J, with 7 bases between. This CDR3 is CASSARGEQFF. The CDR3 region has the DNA TGTGCCAGCAGTGCCCGAGGTGAGCAGTTCTTC.

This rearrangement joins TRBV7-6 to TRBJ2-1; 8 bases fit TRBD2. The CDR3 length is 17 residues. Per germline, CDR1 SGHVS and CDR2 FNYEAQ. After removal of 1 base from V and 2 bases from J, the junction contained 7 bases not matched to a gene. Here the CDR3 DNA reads TGTGCCAGCAGCTTAGTTTCCTCGGGAGGGACCTACAATGAGCAGTTCTTC. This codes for CASSLVSSGGTYNEQFF.

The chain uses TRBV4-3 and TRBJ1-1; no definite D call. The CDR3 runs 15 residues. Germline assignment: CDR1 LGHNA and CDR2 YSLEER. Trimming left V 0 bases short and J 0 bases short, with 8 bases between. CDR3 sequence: CASSQDSGMNTEAFF. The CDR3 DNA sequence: TGCGCCAGCAGCCAAGATTCGGGTATGAACACTGAAGCTTTCTTT.